This TCR beta chain derives from a study of blood T cells in healthy people across ages (dated by TCRdb to 2015 to 2017). Describing the broader study: In model experiments, roughly one uniquely barcoded TCR beta cDNA molecule per two T cells was captured by template switching. Using deep sequencing normalized with unique cDNA molecular identifiers, the study measured how TCR beta repertoire diversity changes with age. The donors were split into four age groups: young (average around 17 years), middle-aged (39), aged (more than 60) and long-lived (roughly 77). To avoid experimental bias, donors of different ages were randomly spread across the sequencing lanes. The study analyzed two additional independent replicas of 1 million unique cDNA reads from the same blood draw for two donors, one aged 18 to 30 and one aged 80 or older. Results the study describes overall, beyond this receptor: Observed TCR beta diversity per million T cells fell roughly linearly with age, and a significant reduction was already apparent by age approximately 41. A strong correlation was found between observed TCR beta diversity and the percentage of naive T cells measured by flow cytometry. Donor CMV infection status was unknown, potentially confounding age-related changes in expanded clonotypes. Estimates of total diversity based on one million sequenced T cells were considered lower bounds and underestimates. Conclusive comparison of naive and antigen-experienced compartments was prevented by the profiling of bulk unsorted PBMCs. Compared with the aged group, the long-lived group had more naive CD4+ T cells, fewer expanded clones and increased TCR diversity, a pattern suggesting age selection.

Receptor libraries were prepared by 5' RACE. Sequencing instrument: Illumina HiSeq 2500. A second PCR of about 7 to 12 cycles was performed with a sample-barcoded 5' primer and a J-beta primer mix. A unique molecular identifier was introduced onto each TCR beta cDNA molecule by a template-switch 5' adaptor carrying 12 random nucleotides. At least 2.5 million CDR3-containing paired-end reads were obtained from each sample. All of the RNA was converted into first-strand cDNA using the Mint cDNA synthesis kit, with a TRBC-specific oligonucleotide serving as the primer. Following uracil-DNA glycosylase treatment, all cDNA underwent a first 18-cycle PCR with the universal primers M1SS and BC2_uni_R. The authors' pipeline ran thus. Normalization of each sample was performed by random selection of 1 million high-quality reads, each carrying a distinct molecular identifier. Instead of being binned into consensus sequences, reads that shared molecular identifiers were thrown out. CDR3 identification, clonotype clustering and error correction used MiTCR with a Q25 quality threshold and the strictest error-elimination algorithm. A nonparametric unseen species model with Euler transformation was used to estimate lower-bound total TCR beta diversity. Through fastp at Q25 and MiXCR, TCRdb rebuilt clones from the public reads, retaining in-frame beta chains. Rows matching on CDR3 protein sequence are summarized as one entry with the most common DNA and genes. The V and J calls and clone size are TCRdb's, not the authors'. This sample comprises 700,000 to 900,000 distinct CDR3 sequences, roughly 50% of them detected only once. The leading ten clones occupy under 50% of the sample.

With respect to this clonotype: No cognate antigen has been identified for it. Base quality data are lacking; no much larger clone is found one base away.

The germline V gene (reference sequence) supplies CDR1 MNHEY and CDR2 SMNVEV. V gives up 3 bases and J gives up 1 base, and the segment between their germline ends measures 6 bases. Its CDR3 holds 14 amino acids, cysteine through phenylalanine. The CDR3 DNA has 42 bases and is translated from base 1. Donors were 35 to 40 systemically healthy Caucasian individuals from Russia aged roughly 6 to 100 years. Each donor gave roughly 11 milliliters of peripheral blood, drawn into EDTA-treated Vacutainer tubes. PBMCs were isolated by Ficoll-Paque density-gradient centrifugation, with at least 6.5 million obtained per sample. Total RNA was extracted from PBMCs with Trizol reagent, with at least 5 micrograms obtained per sample. The percentages of naive CD45RAhigh/CD27high T cells were determined by flow cytometry on a PBMC aliquot from every donor.

Material: blood. The V gene is TRBV27 and the J gene is TRBJ1-4, with the D gene not clear enough to name. The clonotype originates from a man older than 75 in good health. CDR3 loop: CASSLRQTNEKLFF. The DNA sequence reads TGTGCCAGCAGTTTGAGGCAAACTAATGAAAAACTGTTTTTT.